A selection of T cell receptor beta chains follows, all from one sample in a study of cytomegalovirus exposure and HLA in healthy donors. Method: immunoSEQ multiplex PCR; TCRdb's copy keeps in-frame clones and lacks some. The sample has approximately 100,000 clones, 74% seen once; the top ten hold less than 3.5%. Sequencing used PBMCs. These receptors originate from a man aged 45-65 years in good health and CMV-seropositive. CDR3s include the opening cysteine and the closing phenylalanine or tryptophan. A D gene is named only where the DNA matches it firmly. Not all rows give a size; the values are once, few, many and, for expanded clones, a class.

J: TRBJ2-3; length: 12; size: NA; D: NA; V: TRBV4-1; DNA: TGCGCCAGCAGCCTTAATAGCGGAGCACGGTATTTT; CDR3: CASSLNSGARYF
J: TRBJ1-4; length: 14; size: NA; D: TRBD1; V: TRBV25-1; DNA: TGTGCCAGCAGTGTCAGGGGGGAGAATGAAAAACTGTTTTTT; CDR3: CASSVRGENEKLFF
J: TRBJ2-5; length: 18; size: NA; D: TRBD2; V: TRBV19; DNA: TGTGCCAGTAGTAAAGGACTAGCGGGCTACTTAAATGAAGAGACCCAGTACTTC; CDR3: CASSKGLAGYLNEETQYF
J: TRBJ2-7; length: 15; size: NA; D: NA; V: TRBV18; DNA: TGTGCCAGCTCACCACGGGGCTGGGGCCTCCACGAGCAGTACTTC; CDR3: CASSPRGWGLHEQYF
J: TRBJ1-2; length: 14; size: NA; D: NA; V: TRBV5-1; DNA: TGCGCCAGCAGAAACGACAAGGGACATTATGGCTACACCTTC; CDR3: CASRNDKGHYGYTF
J: TRBJ1-3; length: 13; size: NA; D: NA; V: TRBV7-3; DNA: TGTGCCAGCAGTTCCGGGGCTGGAAACACCATATATTTT; CDR3: CASSSGAGNTIYF
J: TRBJ1-2; length: 15; size: few; D: NA; V: TRBV15; DNA: TGTGCCACCAGCAGGAGCAGGGCGCCAGACTATGGCTACACCTTC; CDR3: CATSRSRAPDYGYTF
J: TRBJ1-1; length: 15; size: NA; D: NA; V: TRBV6-1; DNA: TGTGCCAGCAGTGGGCAGACAGGATCGAGTACTGAAGCTTTCTTT; CDR3: CASSGQTGSSTEAFF
J: TRBJ1-6; length: 14; size: NA; D: NA; V: TRBV9; DNA: TGTGCCAGCAGCCAGACAGCAAGTAATTCACCCCTCCACTTT; CDR3: CASSQTASNSPLHF
J: TRBJ1-5; length: 14; size: NA; D: NA; V: TRBV6-5; DNA: TGTGCCAGCAGTGGTATAGGGAGTAATCAGCCCCAGCATTTT; CDR3: CASSGIGSNQPQHF
J: TRBJ1-2; length: 15; size: NA; D: NA; V: TRBV19; DNA: TGTGCCAGTAGTATGTTCTCGGGGGGAAGAACCGGCTACACCTTC; CDR3: CASSMFSGGRTGYTF
J: TRBJ2-1; length: 15; size: NA; D: TRBD2; V: TRBV18; DNA: TGTGCCAGCTCCACCACAGGGACTAGCTACAATGAGCAGTTCTTC; CDR3: CASSTTGTSYNEQFF
J: TRBJ1-2; length: 13; size: NA; D: NA; V: TRBV6-5; DNA: TGTGCCAGCAGTCCTTACAGGGATCGTGGCTACACCTTC; CDR3: CASSPYRDRGYTF
J: TRBJ2-3; length: 19; size: NA; D: TRBD1; V: TRBV4-1; DNA: TGCGCCAGCAGCCCAGACCGGGACAGGGTGTCGCGGCTAACAGATACGCAGTATTTT; CDR3: CASSPDRDRVSRLTDTQYF
J: TRBJ2-2; length: 17; size: NA; D: TRBD2; V: TRBV5-4; DNA: TGTGCCAGCAGCTTGGGACTAGCGGTCGCGAACACCGGGGAGCTGTTTTTT; CDR3: CASSLGLAVANTGELFF
J: TRBJ2-3; length: 15; size: NA; D: TRBD2; V: TRBV13; DNA: TGTGCCAGCAGCTTTAGCGGGAGCTACACAGATACGCAGTATTTT; CDR3: CASSFSGSYTDTQYF
J: TRBJ2-7; length: 16; size: NA; D: NA; V: TRBV4-1; DNA: TGCGCCAGCAGCCAAACGACAGGAGCCAACTCCTACGAGCAGTACTTC; CDR3: CASSQTTGANSYEQYF
J: TRBJ2-1; length: 13; size: NA; D: NA; V: TRBV27; DNA: TGTGCCAGCAGGATCGACAGGTACAATGAGCAGTTCTTC; CDR3: CASRIDRYNEQFF
J: TRBJ2-3; length: 15; size: once; D: TRBD2; V: TRBV9; DNA: TGTGCCAGCAGCCCGCGGGGAGGGAGGGCAGATACGCAGTATTTT; CDR3: CASSPRGGRADTQYF
J: TRBJ2-7; length: 15; size: NA; D: NA; V: TRBV4-1; DNA: TGCGCCAGCAGCCGAACCCCACGAGGGTCCTACGAGCAGTACTTC; CDR3: CASSRTPRGSYEQYF
J: TRBJ1-1; length: 13; size: NA; D: TRBD1; V: TRBV29-1; DNA: TGCAGCGTCTCACGACAGGGAGGAACTGAAGCTTTCTTT; CDR3: CSVSRQGGTEAFF
J: TRBJ2-1; length: 17; size: NA; D: NA; V: TRBV4-1; DNA: TGCGCCAGCAGCCTCCCGCCAGGGCGGACCTCCTACAATGAGCAGTTCTTC; CDR3: CASSLPPGRTSYNEQFF
J: TRBJ2-1; length: 15; size: few; D: TRBD2; V: TRBV4-2; DNA: TGTGCCAGCAGCCAGAACGGGGGGGCTTACAATGAGCAGTTCTTC; CDR3: CASSQNGGAYNEQFF
J: TRBJ2-1; length: 15; size: NA; D: NA; V: TRBV5-1; DNA: TGCGCCAGCAGCCTTCGCCGGGCCGGGGACAATGAGCAGTTCTTC; CDR3: CASSLRRAGDNEQFF
J: TRBJ2-5; length: 13; size: NA; D: NA; V: TRBV6-1; DNA: TGTGCCAGCAGTGAAAACACCCAAGAGACCCAGTACTTC; CDR3: CASSENTQETQYF
J: TRBJ2-1; length: 15; size: NA; D: NA; V: TRBV21-1; DNA: TGTGCCAGCAGCAAGGTTAGGAGCTCCTACAATGAGCAGTTCTTC; CDR3: CASSKVRSSYNEQFF
J: TRBJ2-5; length: 14; size: NA; D: TRBD2; V: TRBV2; DNA: TGTGCCAGCAGACCCTCTAGCGGGAAAGAGACCCAGTACTTC; CDR3: CASRPSSGKETQYF
J: TRBJ1-2; length: 13; size: NA; D: NA; V: TRBV2; DNA: TGTGCCAGCAGTGAATTGTCGCAGGATGGCTACACCTTC; CDR3: CASSELSQDGYTF
J: TRBJ1-1; length: 14; size: NA; D: NA; V: TRBV5-1; DNA: TGCGCCAGCAGCACAGGGACGGGGAACACTGAAGCTTTCTTT; CDR3: CASSTGTGNTEAFF
J: TRBJ2-1; length: 11; size: NA; D: NA; V: TRBV2; DNA: TGTGCCAGCAGCGGACGGGGTGAGCAGTTCTTC; CDR3: CASSGRGEQFF
J: TRBJ1-1; length: 13; size: NA; D: TRBD1; V: TRBV6-5; DNA: TGTGCCAGCAGTCCTTTCAGGGGGACTGAAGCTTTCTTT; CDR3: CASSPFRGTEAFF
J: TRBJ1-2; length: 12; size: NA; D: NA; V: TRBV5-4; DNA: TGTGCCAGCAGCTTGAAGAGTGATGGCTACACCTTC; CDR3: CASSLKSDGYTF
J: TRBJ1-2; length: 16; size: NA; D: TRBD1; V: TRBV19; DNA: TGTGCCAGTAGGGCCGGGACAGGGGCGCCCGACTATGGCTACACCTTC; CDR3: CASRAGTGAPDYGYTF
J: TRBJ2-7; length: 13; size: NA; D: NA; V: TRBV2; DNA: TGTGCCAGCAGTGGGGGCAACTCCTACGAGCAGTACTTC; CDR3: CASSGGNSYEQYF
J: TRBJ2-1; length: 17; size: NA; D: NA; V: TRBV29-1; DNA: TGCAGCGTTGAAGGCACCCTACAGGTTTCCTTAAATTATGAGCAGTTCTTC; CDR3: CSVEGTLQVSLNYEQFF
J: TRBJ2-5; length: 15; size: NA; D: TRBD2; V: TRBV11-2; DNA: TGTGCCAGCAGCTTGGGGACTAGCGGGGGGGAGACCCAGTACTTC; CDR3: CASSLGTSGGETQYF
J: TRBJ1-4; length: 16; size: NA; D: TRBD1; V: TRBV5-5; DNA: TGTGCCAGCACTCCGACGCAGGGACAGGGTGCTGAAAAACTGTTTTTT; CDR3: CASTPTQGQGAEKLFF
J: TRBJ2-3; length: 15; size: NA; D: TRBD2; V: TRBV5-1; DNA: TGCGCCAGCAGCGGGACTAGCGGGAACACAGATACGCAGTATTTT; CDR3: CASSGTSGNTDTQYF
J: TRBJ2-3; length: 15; size: NA; D: TRBD2; V: TRBV4-1; DNA: TGCGCCAGCAGCCAGACGGGGGGGTTCACAGATACGCAGTATTTT; CDR3: CASSQTGGFTDTQYF
J: TRBJ2-3; length: 14; size: NA; D: TRBD1; V: TRBV2; DNA: TGTGCCAGCAAACCAGCGACAGGGACAGATACGCAGTATTTT; CDR3: CASKPATGTDTQYF
J: TRBJ2-5; length: 14; size: NA; D: NA; V: TRBV7-9; DNA: TGTGCCAGCAGCCCTGGCCAATCAGGGGAGACCCAGTACTTC; CDR3: CASSPGQSGETQYF
J: TRBJ1-2; length: 14; size: NA; D: NA; V: TRBV5-1; DNA: TGCGCCAGCAGCTTGGGTACACCCGGCGGGGGCTACACCTTC; CDR3: CASSLGTPGGGYTF
J: TRBJ2-6; length: 15; size: NA; D: NA; V: TRBV5-1; DNA: TGCGCCAGCAGCTTATCAGGGGACGGGGCCAACGTCCTGACTTTC; CDR3: CASSLSGDGANVLTF
J: TRBJ2-5; length: 12; size: NA; D: TRBD1; V: TRBV5-1; DNA: TGCGCCAGCAGCCTAACAGGGGGAGCACAGTACTTC; CDR3: CASSLTGGAQYF
J: TRBJ2-7; length: 17; size: NA; D: TRBD2; V: TRBV11-2; DNA: TGTGCCAGCAGCTTAGCTCTCTTAGCGGGAGCACCCTACGAGCAGTACTTC; CDR3: CASSLALLAGAPYEQYF
J: TRBJ2-7; length: 13; size: once; D: NA; V: TRBV7-2; DNA: TGTGCCAGCAGCTTAGACAGCTCCTACGAGCAGTACTTC; CDR3: CASSLDSSYEQYF
J: TRBJ2-1; length: 16; size: NA; D: TRBD1; V: TRBV19; DNA: TGTGCCAGTAGTATAATGGGACAGGCTTTTTACAATGAGCAGTTCTTC; CDR3: CASSIMGQAFYNEQFF
J: TRBJ2-7; length: 14; size: few; D: TRBD2; V: TRBV29-1; DNA: TGCAGCGTTGGGGAACCGGGACTATCCTACGAGCAGTACTTC; CDR3: CSVGEPGLSYEQYF
J: TRBJ2-7; length: 15; size: few; D: NA; V: TRBV5-1; DNA: TGCGCCAGCAGCCCTAGACAGGAAAGAGACTACGAGCAGTACTTC; CDR3: CASSPRQERDYEQYF
J: TRBJ2-2; length: 13; size: NA; D: NA; V: TRBV6-1; DNA: TGTGCCAGCAGTGGGCCGGGGGCCGGGGAGCTGTTTTTT; CDR3: CASSGPGAGELFF
J: TRBJ2-3; length: 15; size: NA; D: TRBD2; V: TRBV6-1; DNA: TGTGCCAGCATTCGACTAGCAGGAGCGACAGATACGCAGTATTTT; CDR3: CASIRLAGATDTQYF
J: TRBJ1-2; length: 13; size: NA; D: TRBD1; V: TRBV9; DNA: TGTGCCAGCAGCGTGGGACAGTACTATGGCTACACCTTC; CDR3: CASSVGQYYGYTF